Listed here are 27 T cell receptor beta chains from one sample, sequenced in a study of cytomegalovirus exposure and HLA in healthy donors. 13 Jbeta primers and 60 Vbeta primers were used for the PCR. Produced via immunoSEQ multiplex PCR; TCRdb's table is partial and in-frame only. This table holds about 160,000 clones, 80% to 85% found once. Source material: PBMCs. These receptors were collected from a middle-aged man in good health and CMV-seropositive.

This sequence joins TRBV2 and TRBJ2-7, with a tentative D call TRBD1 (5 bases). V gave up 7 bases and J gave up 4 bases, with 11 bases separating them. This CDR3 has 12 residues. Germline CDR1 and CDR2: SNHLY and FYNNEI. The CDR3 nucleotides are TGTGCCAGCATAGGTCAGGGTTACGAGCAGTACTTC. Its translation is CASIGQGYEQYF. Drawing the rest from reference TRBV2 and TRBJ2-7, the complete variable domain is EPEVTQTPSHQVTQMGQEVILRCVPISNHLYFYWYRQILGQKVEFLVSFYNNEISEKSEIFDDQFSVERPDGSNFTLKIRSTKLEDSAMYFCASIGQGYEQYFGPGTRLTVT.

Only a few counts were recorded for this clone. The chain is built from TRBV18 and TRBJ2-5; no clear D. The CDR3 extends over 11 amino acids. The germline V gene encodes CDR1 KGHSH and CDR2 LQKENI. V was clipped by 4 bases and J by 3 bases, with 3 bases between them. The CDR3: CASSLEETQYF. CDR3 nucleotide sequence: TGTGCCAGCTCACTAGAAGAGACCCAGTACTTC. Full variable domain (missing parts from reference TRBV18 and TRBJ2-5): NAGVMQNPRHLVRRRGQEARLRCSPMKGHSHVYWYRQLPEEGLKFMVYLQKENIIDESGMPKERFSAEFPKEGPSILRIQQVVRGDSAAYFCASSLEETQYFGPGTRLLVL.

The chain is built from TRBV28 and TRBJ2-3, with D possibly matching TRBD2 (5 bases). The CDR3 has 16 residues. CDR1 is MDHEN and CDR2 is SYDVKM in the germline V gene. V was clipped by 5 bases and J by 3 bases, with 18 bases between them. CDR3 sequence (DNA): TGTGCCAGCAGTCCGAGTATGAGGGTTGGTACAGATACGCAGTATTTT. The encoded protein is CASSPSMRVGTDTQYF.

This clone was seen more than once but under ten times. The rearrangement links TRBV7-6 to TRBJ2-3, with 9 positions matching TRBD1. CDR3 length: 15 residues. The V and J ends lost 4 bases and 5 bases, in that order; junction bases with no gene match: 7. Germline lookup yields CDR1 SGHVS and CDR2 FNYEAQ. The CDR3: CASSSIQGAGDTQYF. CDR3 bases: TGTGCCAGCAGCTCAATACAGGGGGCTGGAGATACGCAGTATTTT.

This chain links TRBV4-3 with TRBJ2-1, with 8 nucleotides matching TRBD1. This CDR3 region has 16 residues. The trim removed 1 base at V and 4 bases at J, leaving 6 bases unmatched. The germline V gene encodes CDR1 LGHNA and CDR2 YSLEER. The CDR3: CASSQGRTGIYNEQFF. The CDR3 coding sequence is TGCGCCAGCAGCCAAGGTAGGACAGGGATTTACAATGAGCAGTTCTTC.

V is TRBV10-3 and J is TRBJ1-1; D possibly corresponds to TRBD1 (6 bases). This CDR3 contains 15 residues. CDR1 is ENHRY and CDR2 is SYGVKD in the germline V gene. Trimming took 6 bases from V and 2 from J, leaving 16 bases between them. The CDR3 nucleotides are TGTGCCATCAGCCCTGAACTACAGGGTAACACTGAAGCTTTCTTT. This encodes CAISPELQGNTEAFF.

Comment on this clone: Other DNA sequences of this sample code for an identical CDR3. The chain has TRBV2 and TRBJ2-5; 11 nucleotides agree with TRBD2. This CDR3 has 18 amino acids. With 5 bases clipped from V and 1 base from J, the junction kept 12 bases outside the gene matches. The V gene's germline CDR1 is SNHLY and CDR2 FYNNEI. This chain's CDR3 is CASSRTSGRMGIQETQYF. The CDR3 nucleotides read TGTGCCAGCAGTAGAACTAGCGGGAGAATGGGGATCCAAGAGACCCAGTACTTC.

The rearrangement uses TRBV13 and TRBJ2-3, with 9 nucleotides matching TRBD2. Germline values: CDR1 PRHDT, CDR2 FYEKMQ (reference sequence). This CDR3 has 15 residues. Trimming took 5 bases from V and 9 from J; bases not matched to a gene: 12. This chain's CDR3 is CASSPPAGGGATQYF. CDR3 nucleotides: TGTGCCAGCAGCCCTCCCGCTGGCGGGGGGGCAACGCAGTATTTT.

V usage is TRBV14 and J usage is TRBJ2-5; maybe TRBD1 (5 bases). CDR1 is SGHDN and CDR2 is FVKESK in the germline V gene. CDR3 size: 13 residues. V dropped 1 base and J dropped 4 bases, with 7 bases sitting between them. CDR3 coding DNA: TGTGCCAGCAGCCAAGGGGGCCTAGAGACCCAGTACTTC. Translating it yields CASSQGGLETQYF.

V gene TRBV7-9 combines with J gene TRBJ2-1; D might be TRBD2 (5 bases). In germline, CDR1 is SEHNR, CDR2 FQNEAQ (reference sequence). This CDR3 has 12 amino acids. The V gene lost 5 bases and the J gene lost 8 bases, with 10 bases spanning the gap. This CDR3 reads CASSPGLDEQFF. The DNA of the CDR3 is TGTGCCAGCAGCCCAGGACTGGATGAGCAGTTCTTC.

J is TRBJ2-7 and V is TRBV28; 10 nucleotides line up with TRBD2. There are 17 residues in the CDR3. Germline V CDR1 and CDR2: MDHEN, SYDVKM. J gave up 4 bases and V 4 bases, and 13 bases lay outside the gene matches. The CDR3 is CASSSGSLAGAIYEQYF. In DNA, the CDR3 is TGTGCCAGCAGTTCGGGCTCCCTAGCGGGAGCGATTTACGAGCAGTACTTC.

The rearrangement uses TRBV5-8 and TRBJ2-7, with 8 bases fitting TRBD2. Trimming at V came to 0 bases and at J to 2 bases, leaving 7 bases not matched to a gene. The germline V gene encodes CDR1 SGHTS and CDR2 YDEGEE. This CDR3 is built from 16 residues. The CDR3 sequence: CASSLDVRGVPYEQYF. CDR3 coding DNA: TGTGCCAGCAGCTTGGATGTGCGGGGGGTCCCCTACGAGCAGTACTTC.

The CDR3 nucleotides read TGTGCCAGCAGCGTAGAGGGTAGCGGGGGTCCGAACACCGGGGAGCTGTTTTTT. It translates to CASSVEGSGGPNTGELFF. The chain has TRBV9 and TRBJ2-2, with 9 bases fitting TRBD2. The CDR3 extends over 18 amino acids. The ends lost 0 bases at V and 0 bases at J; junction bases unmatched: 6. Looked up from germline, CDR1 is SGDLS and CDR2 is YYNGEE.

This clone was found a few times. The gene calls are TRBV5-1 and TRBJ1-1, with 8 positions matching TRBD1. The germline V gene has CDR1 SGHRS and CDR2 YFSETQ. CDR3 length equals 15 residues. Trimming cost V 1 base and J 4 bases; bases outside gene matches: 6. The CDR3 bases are TGCGCCAGCAGCTTGACAGGGGGAGCCGGCACTGAAGCTTTCTTT. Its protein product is CASSLTGGAGTEAFF.

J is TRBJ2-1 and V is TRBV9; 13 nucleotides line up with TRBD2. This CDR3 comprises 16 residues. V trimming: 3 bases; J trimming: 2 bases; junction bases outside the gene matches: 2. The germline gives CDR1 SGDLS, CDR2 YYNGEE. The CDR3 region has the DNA TGTGCCAGCAGCGCCACTAGCGGGAGGGCCTACAATGAGCAGTTCTTC. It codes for CASSATSGRAYNEQFF.

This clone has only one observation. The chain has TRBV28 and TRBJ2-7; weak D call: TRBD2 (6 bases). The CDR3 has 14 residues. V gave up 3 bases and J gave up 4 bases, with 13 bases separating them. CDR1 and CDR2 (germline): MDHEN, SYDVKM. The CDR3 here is CASSLSGSGYEQYF. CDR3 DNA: TGTGCCAGCAGTTTGTCCGGGAGCGGGTACGAGCAGTACTTC.

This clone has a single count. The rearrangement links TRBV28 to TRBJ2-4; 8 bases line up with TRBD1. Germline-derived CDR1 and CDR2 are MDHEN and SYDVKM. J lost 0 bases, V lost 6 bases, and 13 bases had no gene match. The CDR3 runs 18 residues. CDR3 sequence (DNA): TGTGCCAGCAGCCCTATCCTAGGACAGGGCTTAGCCAAAAACATTCAGTACTTC. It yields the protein CASSPILGQGLAKNIQYF.

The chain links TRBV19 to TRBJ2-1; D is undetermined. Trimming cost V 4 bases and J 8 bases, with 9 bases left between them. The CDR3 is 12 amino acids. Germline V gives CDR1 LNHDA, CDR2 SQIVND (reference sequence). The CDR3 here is CASSKRVDEQFF. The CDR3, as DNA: TGTGCCAGTAGTAAGCGTGTGGATGAGCAGTTCTTC. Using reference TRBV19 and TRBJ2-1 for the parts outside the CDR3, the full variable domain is DGGITQSPKYLFRKEGQNVTLSCEQNLNHDAMYWYRQDPGQGLRLIYYSQIVNDFQKGDIAEGYSVSREKKESFPLTVTSAQKNPTAFYLCASSKRVDEQFFGPGTRLTVL.

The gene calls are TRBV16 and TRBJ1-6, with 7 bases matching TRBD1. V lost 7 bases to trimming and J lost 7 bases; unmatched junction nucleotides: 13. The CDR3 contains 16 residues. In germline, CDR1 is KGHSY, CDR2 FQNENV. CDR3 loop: CASNSSPGTVNSPLHF. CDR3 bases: TGTGCCAGCAACTCCAGTCCCGGGACAGTAAATTCACCCCTCCACTTT.

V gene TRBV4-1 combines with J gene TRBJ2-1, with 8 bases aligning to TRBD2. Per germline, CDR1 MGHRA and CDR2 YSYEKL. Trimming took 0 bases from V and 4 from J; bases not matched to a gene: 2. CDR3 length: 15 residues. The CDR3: CASSQELAAYNEQFF. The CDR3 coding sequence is TGCGCCAGCAGCCAAGAACTAGCGGCGTACAATGAGCAGTTCTTC.

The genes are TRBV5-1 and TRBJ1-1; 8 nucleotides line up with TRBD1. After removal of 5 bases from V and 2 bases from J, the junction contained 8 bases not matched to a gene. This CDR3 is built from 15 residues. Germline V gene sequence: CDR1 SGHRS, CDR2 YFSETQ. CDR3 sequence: CASSLTGTGNTEAFF. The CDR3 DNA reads TGCGCCAGCAGTTTAACCGGGACAGGTAACACTGAAGCTTTCTTT.

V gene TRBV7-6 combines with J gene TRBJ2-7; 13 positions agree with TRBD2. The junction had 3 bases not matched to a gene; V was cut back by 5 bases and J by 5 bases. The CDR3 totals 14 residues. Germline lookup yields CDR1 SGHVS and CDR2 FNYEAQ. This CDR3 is CASSRLAGGHEQYF. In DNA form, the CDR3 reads TGTGCCAGCAGCCGACTAGCGGGGGGCCACGAGCAGTACTTC.

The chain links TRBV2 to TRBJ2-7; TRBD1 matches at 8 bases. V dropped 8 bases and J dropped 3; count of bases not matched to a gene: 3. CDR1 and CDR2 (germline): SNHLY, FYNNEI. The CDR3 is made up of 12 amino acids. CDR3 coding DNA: TGTGCCAGCGGACAGGGAATCTACGAGCAGTACTTC. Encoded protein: CASGQGIYEQYF.

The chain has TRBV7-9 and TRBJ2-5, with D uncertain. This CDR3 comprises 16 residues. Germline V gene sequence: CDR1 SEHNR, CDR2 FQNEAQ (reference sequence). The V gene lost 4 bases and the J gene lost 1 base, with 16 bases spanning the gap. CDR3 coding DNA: TGTGCCAGCAGCTATCGCGGAGCTCCGGGCCAAGAGACCCAGTACTTC. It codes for CASSYRGAPGQETQYF. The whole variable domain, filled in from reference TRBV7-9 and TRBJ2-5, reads DTGVSQNPRHKITKRGQNVTFRCDPISEHNRLYWYRQTLGQGPEFLTYFQNEAQLEKSRLLSDRFSAERPKGSFSTLEIQRTEQGDSAMYLCASSYRGAPGQETQYFGPGTRLLVL.

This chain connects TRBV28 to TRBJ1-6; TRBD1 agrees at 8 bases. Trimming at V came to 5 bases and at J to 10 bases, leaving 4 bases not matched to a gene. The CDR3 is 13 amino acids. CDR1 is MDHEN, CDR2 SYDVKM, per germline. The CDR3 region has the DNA TGTGCCAGCAGTGGGACAGGCCTGTCACCCCTCCACTTT. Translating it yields CASSGTGLSPLHF.

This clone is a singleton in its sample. The CDR3 coding sequence is TGTGCCAGCAGTTCCGATCCCAGGGAAACCTACAATGAGCAGTTCTTC. Amino acid sequence: CASSSDPRETYNEQFF. The rearrangement uses TRBV27 and TRBJ2-1; TRBD1 is a possible D gene (5 bases). The CDR3 is 16 amino acids. V was pared by 4 bases and J by 2 bases, with 15 bases between. The V gene's germline CDR1 is MNHEY and CDR2 SMNVEV (reference sequence).

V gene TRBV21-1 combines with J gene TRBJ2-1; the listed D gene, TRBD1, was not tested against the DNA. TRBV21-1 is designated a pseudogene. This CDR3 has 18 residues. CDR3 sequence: CASSKFDMTGDSYNEQFF. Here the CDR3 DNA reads TGTGCCAGCAGCAAATTTGACATGACAGGGGACTCCTACAATGAGCAGTTCTTC.